The clone carrying this T cell receptor beta chain has only a few counts. The target antigen is unknown. This sample is part of a study of T-cell reconstitution after alpha-beta-depleted transplantation in children. The study, taken as a whole, reports: Alpha-beta T cells about two months after transplant reportedly derived from several hundred expanded graft clones.

The CDR3 totals 14 residues. Germline V gives CDR1 LGHNA, CDR2 YSLEER. The V and J ends lost 4 bases and 6 bases respectively, with 13 bases between them. Unique molecular identifiers were incorporated when the TCRbeta library was constructed. TCRdb passed the PCR reads through MiXCR, listing each CDR3 protein once. The sample records approximately 1,000,000 distinct CDR3 sequences, about 31% being singletons. The receptor was isolated from a boy in the first two years of life who had a stem cell transplant for SCID, so the T cells may come from the graft donor. The chain links TRBV4-3 to TRBJ2-1; D is undetermined. Sequenced material: PBMCs, mostly from graft donor cells, taken 360 days after TCRalphabeta/CD19-depleted stem cell transplant. CDR3 bases: TGCGCCAGCAGCCTGCTATTTTGGGCCAATGAGCAGTTCTTC. Its protein is CASSLLFWANEQFF.